This entry describes one T cell receptor (beta chain). The antigen remains undetermined. This CDR3 is built from 18 residues. The ends were cut back, 3 bases at V and 6 bases at J, with 27 bases in the middle. It was cDNA, reverse transcribed from extracted RNA, that served as the sequencing template. Assay: immunoSEQ multiplex PCR; the TCRdb copy retains only in-frame clones and omits some. The sample holds 150,000 or so clones, about 50% seen once. This sample was taken from a study of CD8+ T cells in alopecia areata. Study summary: Tofacitinib treatment spanned 6 to 18 months, with 6 months off drug afterward. Study results and limitations: Compared with mice, patients displayed less clear TCR sharing, possibly for HLA-related reasons. Sequencing of scalp tissue also captures the resident alphabeta T cells of normal skin. Especially in alopecia totalis/universalis, lesional scalp showed greater clonality than normal scalp did.

V usage is TRBV23-1 and J usage is TRBJ2-7; possibly TRBD1 for D (5 bases). TRBV23-1 is an open reading frame whose function is uncertain. The sequences come from CD8+ T cells sorted from blood, collected at week 0. The TCR comes from a human donor with alopecia areata. CDR3 region: CASSQIRQSFVGPGEQYF. The CDR3 DNA is TGCGCCAGCAGTCAGATACGACAGAGTTTCGTTGGACCAGGCGAGCAGTACTTC.